This T cell receptor (beta chain) appears in the sequencing data of a study of cytomegalovirus exposure and HLA in healthy donors. Findings and limits, study-wide: Reportedly, HLA-A and HLA-B alleles of most subjects were accurately predicted from TCR beta.

V was shortened by 0 bases and J by 1 base, with 10 bases between the two germline ends. The CDR3 is 16 amino acids. The PCR employed 60 Vbeta primers together with 13 Jbeta primers. Generated by immunoSEQ multiplex PCR, the TCRdb table keeps only in-frame clones and is missing some. The table includes about 21,000 clones, around 77% detected once. In regard to this clone: Its antigen is not known.

This receptor was obtained from a man aged 55 to 70 in good health and CMV-seronegative. Sequenced material: PBMCs. The V call is TRBV5-3, the J call TRBJ2-2; D gene unclear. TRBV5-3 is flagged as an ORF with uncertain function. CDR3 in amino acids: CARSLALQLNTGELFF. The CDR3, as DNA: TGTGCCAGAAGCTTGGCCCTCCAGTTGAACACCGGGGAGCTGTTTTTT.